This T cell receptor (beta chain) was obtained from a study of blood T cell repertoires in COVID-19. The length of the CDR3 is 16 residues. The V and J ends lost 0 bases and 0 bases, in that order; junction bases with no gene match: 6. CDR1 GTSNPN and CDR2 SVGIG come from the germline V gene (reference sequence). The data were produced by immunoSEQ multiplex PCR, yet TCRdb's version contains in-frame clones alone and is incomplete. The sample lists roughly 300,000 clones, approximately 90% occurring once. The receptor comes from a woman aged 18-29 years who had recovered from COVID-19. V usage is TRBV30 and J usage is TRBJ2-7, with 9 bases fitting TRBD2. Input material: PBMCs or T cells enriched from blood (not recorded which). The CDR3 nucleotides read TGTGCCTGGAGTGTCCCGGCGGGGGGGTTCTCCTACGAGCAGTACTTC. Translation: CAWSVPAGGFSYEQYF.